These 10 T cell receptor beta chains originate from one sample sequenced in a study of OX40 agonist ivuxolimab in advanced cancers. Produced via immunoSEQ multiplex PCR; TCRdb's table is partial and in-frame only. The profile shows roughly 53,000 clones, 90% of them singletons. This sample comprised CD4+ or CD8+ T cells sorted from blood, obtained in a trial of the OX40 agonist ivuxolimab. Every receptor here comes from an adult with an advanced solid tumor such as melanoma, head and neck, liver or kidney cancer.

The chain recombines TRBV11-2 with TRBJ2-2, with 7 bases fitting TRBD1. V was clipped by 6 bases and J by 2 bases; unmatched bases: 6. CDR3 length: 15 amino acids. Germline CDR1 is SGHAT and CDR2 is FQNNGV. This chain's CDR3 is CASRKDRANTGELFF. The DNA of the CDR3 is TGTGCCAGCAGAAAAGACAGGGCCAACACCGGGGAGCTGTTTTTT. The entire variable domain, with the rest obtained from reference TRBV11-2 and TRBJ2-2, is as follows: EAGVAQSPRYKIIEKRQSVAFWCNPISGHATLYWYQQILGQGPKLLIQFQNNGVVDDSQLPKDRFSAERLKGVDSTLKIQPAKLEDSAVYLCASRKDRANTGELFFGEGSRLTVL.

The chain couples TRBV6-5 to TRBJ1-1; tentatively, D is TRBD1 (5 bases). The V end was cut by 6 bases, the J end by 13 bases, with 12 bases between. The CDR3 covers 10 residues. Germline values: CDR1 MNHEY, CDR2 SVGAGI. The CDR3 loop is CASRRLRDFF. The DNA of the CDR3 is TGTGCCAGCAGGAGGCTCAGGGATTTCTTT.

The CDR3 loop reads CASSPPGARQTQYF. For the CDR3, the DNA is TGTGCCAGCAGCCCCCCAGGGGCGCGGCAGACCCAGTACTTC. The chain is built from TRBV9 and TRBJ2-5; D might be TRBD1 (6 bases). Germline V gives CDR1 SGDLS, CDR2 YYNGEE. CDR3 size: 14 residues. The V end was cut by 4 bases, the J end by 6 bases, with 16 bases between.

In this sample, this clone turned up a few times. This rearrangement joins TRBV5-1 to TRBJ2-3, with D perhaps matching TRBD1 (5 bases). Trimming cost V 4 bases and J 1 base, with 7 bases left between them. The germline gives CDR1 SGHRS, CDR2 YFSETQ. The CDR3 extends over 13 amino acids. The CDR3 is CASSQQGTDTQYF. The CDR3 DNA is TGCGCCAGCAGCCAACAGGGCACAGATACGCAGTATTTT.

The chain recombines TRBV6-1 with TRBJ2-7; TRBD1 matches 9 bases. V shed 6 bases and J 6 bases; nucleotides not matched to a gene: 9. The CDR3 runs 14 residues. CDR1 is MNHNS, CDR2 SASEGT, per germline. The CDR3 sequence is CASRADRGSGEQYF. Written as DNA, the CDR3 is TGTGCCAGCAGGGCTGACAGGGGGTCGGGCGAGCAGTACTTC.

V is TRBV10-3 and J is TRBJ1-4; D is ambiguous. The CDR3 has 15 residues. With 3 bases removed from V and 0 bases from J, the gap between germline ends came to 8 bases. Looked up from germline, CDR1 is ENHRY and CDR2 is SYGVKD. CDR3 bases: TGTGCCATCAGTGAAGGCCACACAACTAATGAAAAACTGTTTTTT. This gives the protein CAISEGHTTNEKLFF.

The gene calls are TRBV6-1 and TRBJ2-7, with D possibly being TRBD1 (6 bases). This CDR3 contains 17 residues. CDR1 MNHNS and CDR2 SASEGT come from the germline V gene. Trimming shortened V by 1 base and J by 0 bases, and 16 bases separated the two germline ends. The chain's CDR3 is CASSEEYGTPISYEQYF. CDR3 bases: TGTGCCAGCAGTGAAGAGTACGGGACACCCATCTCCTACGAGCAGTACTTC.

This clone was picked up a small number of times. The chain combines TRBV18 with TRBJ2-7; D might be TRBD1 or TRBD2, each matching 5 bases. V dropped 0 bases and J dropped 2 bases, with 11 bases sitting between them. Germline CDR1 is KGHSH and CDR2 is LQKENI. The CDR3 covers 15 residues. The CDR3: CASSPPQGVPYEQYF. In DNA form, the CDR3 reads TGTGCCAGCTCACCACCCCAGGGAGTCCCCTACGAGCAGTACTTC.

V is TRBV5-4 and J is TRBJ1-2; D is undetermined. Germline CDR1 and CDR2: SGHNT and YYREEE (reference sequence). With 5 bases removed from V and 8 bases from J, the gap between germline ends came to 16 bases. The CDR3 runs to 13 residues. The CDR3 region has the DNA TGTGCCAGCAGGCCCCAGGATTCTGACGGCTACACCTTC. Protein: CASRPQDSDGYTF.

This rearrangement joins TRBV5-4 to TRBJ2-1; 7 bases are shared with TRBD1. V gave up 0 bases and J gave up 16 bases; unmatched junction bases: 10. CDR1 SGHNT and CDR2 YYREEE come from the germline V gene (reference sequence). The CDR3 extends over 13 amino acids. The CDR3 region is CASSLDSAGGYFF. CDR3 nucleotides: TGTGCCAGCAGCTTGGATTCGGCAGGGGGTTACTTCTTC.